A few counts support the clone carrying this T cell receptor (beta chain). TCRdb processed the 5' RACE reads anew with MiXCR; each CDR3 protein has one entry. This table has about 280,000 distinct CDR3 sequences, about 8.9% appearing once. These data are taken from a study of identical twins. This CDR3 has 14 residues. Germline CDR1 is SGHRS and CDR2 is YFSETQ. V lost 3 bases and J 0 bases, leaving 8 bases between the germline ends. The same sample was also used in a study of yellow fever vaccine responses in identical twins.

The specimen was memory (CD45RO+) T cells sorted from blood. This sequence joins TRBV5-1 and TRBJ2-3, with a tentative D call TRBD1 (6 bases). This TCR came from a woman aged 18-30 years in good health. The DNA for the CDR3 is TGCGCCAGCAGCTGGGGGCCTAGCACAGATACGCAGTATTTT. This codes for CASSWGPSTDTQYF.